This TCR beta chain stems from a study of blood T cell repertoires in COVID-19. The assay was immunoSEQ multiplex PCR, and TCRdb's table has in-frame clones only and misses some. The sample lists about 140,000 clones, approximately 79% occurring once. Trimming left V 2 bases short and J 4 bases short, with 12 bases between. In germline, CDR1 is MNHEY, CDR2 SMNVEV (reference sequence). The CDR3 loop spans 15 amino acids. The receptor's source is a man between 60 and 75 years old with acute or convalescent COVID-19. The rearrangement joins TRBV27 to TRBJ1-5, with D possibly matching TRBD1 (6 bases). Sequencing was carried out using peripheral blood. The CDR3 is CASSLRRTENQPQHF. CDR3 coding DNA: TGTGCCAGCAGTTTAAGGAGGACAGAGAATCAGCCCCAGCATTTT.